A single sample is the source of the 19 T cell receptor beta chains below, sequenced in a study of shared clonotypes between healthy human individuals. Method: immunoSEQ multiplex PCR; TCRdb's copy keeps in-frame clones and lacks some. The sample lists 2 million to 2.5 million clones, 85% to 95% occurring once. The sample consisted of naive CD4+ T cells from PBMCs. The subset here: CD45RA+ positively selected. These receptors all stem from a man aged 18 to 35 in good health. Some clones in this sample may be carry-over from other donors' samples.

The V gene is TRBV29-1, the J gene TRBJ2-2; D gene unclear. V lost 7 bases to trimming and J lost 8 bases, with 20 bases between them. The CDR3 contains 14 residues. From germline, CDR1 is SQVTM and CDR2 ANQGSEA. The CDR3 DNA is TGCAGCGCATACCTCGGGCGCCGAGGAGGGGAGCTGTTTTTT. Translating gives CSAYLGRRGGELFF.

The chain couples TRBV7-3 to TRBJ2-6, with D possibly being TRBD1 (6 bases). This CDR3 region has 16 residues. V lost 5 bases and J 3 bases, leaving 14 bases between the germline ends. CDR1 and CDR2 from the germline V gene are SGHTA and FQGTGA. The CDR3 coding sequence is TGTGCCAGCAGCCTCCAGGGGCCGGTTGGGGCCAACGTCCTGACTTTC. It encodes CASSLQGPVGANVLTF.

This clone appeared a few times. The chain joins TRBV29-1 to TRBJ1-1, with D unresolved. Germline CDR1 reads SQVTM; CDR2 reads ANQGSEA. This CDR3 has 11 residues. The DNA for the CDR3 is TGCATAGGTCGGGGGAACACTGAAGCTTTCTTT. Protein product: CIGRGNTEAFF.

J is TRBJ1-4 and V is TRBV6-5, with 9 bases fitting TRBD1. The V gene's germline CDR1 is MNHEY and CDR2 SVGAGI. J was trimmed by 5 bases and V by 4 bases; bases with no gene match: 5. This CDR3 is 15 amino acids long. The CDR3 region is CASSSGQGPNEKLFF. The DNA for the CDR3 is TGTGCCAGCAGTTCGGGACAGGGTCCCAATGAAAAACTGTTTTTT.

The rearrangement joins TRBV5-1 to TRBJ1-2; 8 bases match TRBD1. Trimming cost V 4 bases and J 3 bases; bases outside gene matches: 5. The V gene's germline CDR1 is SGHRS and CDR2 YFSETQ. CDR3 length: 14 amino acids. The CDR3, as DNA: TGCGCCAGCAGCCATGGACAGGGTGACTATGGCTACACCTTC. This codes for CASSHGQGDYGYTF.

The chain carries TRBV30 and TRBJ1-5; D unresolved. The CDR3 contains 14 residues. From germline, CDR1 is GTSNPN and CDR2 SVGIG (reference sequence). The germline V and J ends were trimmed by 0 bases and 4 bases, with 10 bases remaining between them. CDR3 bases: TGTGCCTGGAGTGTACGCCCTTGGAATCAGCCCCAGCATTTT. Amino acid sequence: CAWSVRPWNQPQHF.

The chain has TRBV6-6 and TRBJ2-7; unclear D gene. The V end lost 4 bases, the J end lost 3 bases, and 10 bases lay between the germline ends. Germline V gene sequence: CDR1 MNHNY, CDR2 SVGAGI (reference sequence). The CDR3 totals 13 residues. Here the CDR3 reads CASSLTMHYEQYF. CDR3 nucleotide sequence: TGTGCCAGCAGTTTAACGATGCACTACGAGCAGTACTTC.

This clone was recorded once. The same CDR3 can be traced to other DNA sequences in this sample. The V and J genes are TRBV5-1 and TRBJ2-7, with 7 bases that match TRBD1. The CDR3 covers 13 residues. Germline assignment: CDR1 SGHRS and CDR2 YFSETQ. J gave up 5 bases and V 2 bases, and 4 bases lay outside the gene matches. Here the CDR3 reads CASSLQGSDEQYF. For the CDR3, the DNA is TGCGCCAGCAGCTTACAGGGGAGCGACGAGCAGTACTTC. The variable domain in full, with the rest retrieved from reference TRBV5-1 and TRBJ2-7, is KAGVTQTPRYLIKTRGQQVTLSCSPISGHRSVSWYQQTPGQGLQFLFEYFSETQRNKGNFPGRFSGRQFSNSRSEMNVSTLELGDSALYLCASSLQGSDEQYFGPGTRLTVT.

This rearrangement joins TRBV27 to TRBJ2-1; no firm D call. This CDR3 is 16 amino acids long. Germline lookup yields CDR1 MNHEY and CDR2 SMNVEV (reference sequence). V gave up 1 base and J gave up 0 bases, with 10 bases separating them. CDR3 DNA sequence: TGTGCCAGCAGTTTATACGGGCCGAGCTCCTACAATGAGCAGTTCTTC. Translating it yields CASSLYGPSSYNEQFF.

The gene calls are TRBV7-2 and TRBJ2-1, with 9 nucleotides matching TRBD1. The V and J ends lost 1 base and 4 bases, in that order; junction bases with no gene match: 2. There are 15 residues in the CDR3. Germline CDR1 SGHTA, CDR2 FQGNSA. CDR3 sequence (DNA): TGTGCCAGCAGCTTAGTGGGACAGGGATACAATGAGCAGTTCTTC. Translated, it gives CASSLVGQGYNEQFF.

The chain links TRBV7-3 to TRBJ2-1, with D tentatively TRBD1 or TRBD2 (5 bases each). This CDR3 contains 14 residues. Trimming removed 4 bases at V and 8 bases at J, with 15 bases between. CDR1 and CDR2 (germline): SGHTA, FQGTGA. The CDR3 reads CASSWDGPDHEQFF. In nucleotides, the CDR3 is TGTGCCAGCAGCTGGGACGGACCAGACCATGAGCAGTTCTTC.

This chain links TRBV6-1 with TRBJ1-1; 7 bases match TRBD1. Germline V CDR1 and CDR2: MNHNS, SASEGT. The trim removed 7 bases at V and 0 bases at J, leaving 8 bases unmatched. The CDR3 is 15 residues long. In DNA form, the CDR3 reads TGTGCCAGCAACCTGGGACAGACCCTGAACACTGAAGCTTTCTTT. Translation gives CASNLGQTLNTEAFF.

The chain couples TRBV28 to TRBJ2-2, with TRBD1 matching over 8 bases. The CDR3 length is 15 residues. CDR1 and CDR2 from the germline V gene are MDHEN and SYDVKM. Losses at the gene ends were 6 bases for V and 4 bases for J; bases not matched to a gene: 7. This chain's CDR3 is CASRAGQGGTGELFF. The CDR3 bases are TGTGCCAGCAGAGCCGGACAGGGAGGCACCGGGGAGCTGTTTTTT.

The V gene is TRBV5-1, the J gene TRBJ2-2; either TRBD1 or TRBD2 may fit D (6 bases each). This CDR3 is built from 18 residues. Per the germline V gene, CDR1 is SGHRS and CDR2 is YFSETQ. Trimming shortened V by 1 base and J by 0 bases, and 16 bases separated the two germline ends. CDR3 nucleotides: TGCGCCAGCAGCTTGAACCCGGTCGGGGGCTCGAACACCGGGGAGCTGTTTTTT. Its translation is CASSLNPVGGSNTGELFF.

Worth noting for this clone: The same CDR3 arises from other DNA sequences in this sample as well. The J gene is TRBJ1-2, the V gene TRBV29-1; 10 bases are shared with TRBD1. There are 12 residues in the CDR3. Germline V lookup: CDR1 SQVTM, CDR2 ANQGSEA. V lost 4 bases and J lost 5; bases outside the gene matches: 1. The CDR3 sequence: CSVVDRGYGYTF. The CDR3 nucleotides read TGCAGCGTTGTGGACAGGGGGTATGGCTACACCTTC.

On this clone: The identical CDR3 is also encoded by other nucleotide sequences in the sample. The V call is TRBV11-2, the J call TRBJ2-7, with D possibly being TRBD1 (5 bases). Trimming took 2 bases from V and 2 from J, leaving 7 bases between them. Germline lookup yields CDR1 SGHAT and CDR2 FQNNGV. This CDR3 has 13 residues. CDR3 loop: CASSLTGTYEQYF. The CDR3 coding sequence is TGTGCCAGCAGCTTAACAGGAACCTACGAGCAGTACTTC. Full variable domain (outside the CDR3, taken from reference TRBV11-2 and TRBJ2-7): EAGVAQSPRYKIIEKRQSVAFWCNPISGHATLYWYQQILGQGPKLLIQFQNNGVVDDSQLPKDRFSAERLKGVDSTLKIQPAKLEDSAVYLCASSLTGTYEQYFGPGTRLTVT.

The chain carries TRBV13 and TRBJ2-3; weak D call: TRBD1 (5 bases). The CDR3 runs 14 residues. Per the germline V gene, CDR1 is PRHDT and CDR2 is FYEKMQ (reference sequence). The V and J ends lost 2 bases and 4 bases respectively, with 10 bases between them. The CDR3: CASSLWQGPDTQYF. In DNA, the CDR3 is TGTGCCAGCAGCTTATGGCAGGGCCCAGATACGCAGTATTTT.

The chain carries TRBV6-1 and TRBJ2-3; 8 nucleotides agree with TRBD1. V dropped 7 bases and J dropped 6; count of bases not matched to a gene: 9. This CDR3 contains 14 residues. Looked up from germline, CDR1 is MNHNS and CDR2 is SASEGT. The CDR3 is CASTMDRVVDTQYF. The CDR3, as DNA: TGTGCCAGCACCATGGACAGGGTGGTTGATACGCAGTATTTT.

This clone occurred once. This rearrangement joins TRBV7-3 to TRBJ2-7; D may be TRBD1 or TRBD2 (5 bases each). V gave up 2 bases and J gave up 0 bases, with 14 bases separating them. Germline CDR1 SGHTA, CDR2 FQGTGA. This CDR3 spans 16 amino acids. The CDR3 spells CASSLWGTASSYEQYF. The CDR3 region has the DNA TGTGCCAGCAGCTTATGGGGGACGGCGAGCTCCTACGAGCAGTACTTC.